The present T cell receptor (beta chain) was sequenced within a study of blood T cell repertoires in COVID-19. Background on the study: Spain, Italy and the United States supplied samples that represented acute and convalescent COVID-19. PBMCs, B-cell-depleted T cells, or T cells were the source of the cDNA or gDNA that made up the material.

In the source study's methods: The authors estimated nucleated cell counts from reference gene primer amplification. Profiled with immunoSEQ multiplex PCR; TCRdb holds only in-frame clones, not every one. V, J and clone size were drawn from that table, and D and trimming were deduced from the DNA. This table holds 150,000 to 200,000 clones, roughly 86% found once. This CDR3 contains 15 residues. Trimming shortened V by 5 bases and J by 7 bases, and 15 bases separated the two germline ends. In germline, CDR1 is SEHNR, CDR2 FQNEAQ (reference sequence). V and J are TRBV7-9 and TRBJ1-6; TRBD1 is a possible D gene (5 bases). The source of this sequence is a man in his forties or fifties with active or convalescent COVID-19. The sequencing sample was made of peripheral blood. CDR3 region: CASSTIGQKNSPLHF. Written as DNA, the CDR3 is TGTGCCAGCAGCACAATTGGACAAAAGAATTCACCCCTCCACTTT.